This T cell receptor beta chain was found in a study of graft-versus-host responses after intestinal transplantation. Study information: All recipients got anti-thymocyte globulin induction, then tacrolimus and steroids for 3 to 4 years.

The germline CDR1 and CDR2 sequences are MNHEY and SVGAGI. This CDR3 has 15 residues. Trimming took 8 bases from V and 8 from J; bases not matched to a gene: 15. Worth noting for this clone: Its antigen is not identified.

Some clones are missing from TCRdb's copy, which holds only in-frame ones; the method was immunoSEQ multiplex PCR. The repertoire holds 65,000 to 90,000 clones, 91% seen once, with about 8% in the top ten. The genes are TRBV6-5 and TRBJ1-2, with 9 nucleotides matching TRBD1. The sequences come from unstimulated CD8+ T cells sorted from spleen or lymph node cells, collected before transplant. The receptor was derived from a human donor who was the organ donor for an intestinal transplant. The CDR3 reads CASSNFRRQGGGYTF. CDR3 sequence (DNA): TGTGCCAGCTCTAATTTTCGTCGACAGGGGGGAGGCTACACCTTC.